Listed below are T cell receptor beta chains from one sample, sequenced in a study of T cell responses to AZD1222 COVID-19 vaccine. TCRdb's copy holds only in-frame clones and misses some; the assay was immunoSEQ multiplex PCR. The sample yields tens of thousands of clones, about 89% seen once. Sequencing was performed on peripheral blood, taken 28 days after the second AZD1222 dose. These TCRs come from an adult who received the AZD1222 COVID-19 vaccine. CDR3s include the opening cysteine and the closing phenylalanine or tryptophan. A D gene is named only where the DNA matches it firmly. Clone size is given for some rows only: seen once, a few or many times, or a class if the clone is expanded.

size	V	J	D	DNA	CDR3
.	TRBV9	TRBJ1-2	.	TGTGCCAGCAGCTCGGGACGGAGAAATAACTATGGCTACACCTTC	CASSSGRRNNYGYTF
once	TRBV6-5	TRBJ1-6	TRBD1	TGTGCCAGCAGCCCCGACAGGGCTAATTCACCCCTCCACTTT	CASSPDRANSPLHF
.	TRBV11-2	TRBJ2-7	.	TGTGCCAGCAGCTTAGGGGGAGGACAGGCCTACGAGCAGTACTTC	CASSLGGGQAYEQYF
once	TRBV3-1/TRBV3-2	TRBJ1-3	.	TGTGCCAGCAGCCTTCAGTCCAACTCTGGAAACACCATATATTTT	CASSLQSNSGNTIYF
few	TRBV2	TRBJ1-3	.	TGTGCCGGGTGGGCGGCTGCCTCTGGAAACACCATATATTTT	CAGWAAASGNTIYF
.	TRBV2	TRBJ1-2	.	TGTGCCAGCAGTGTTCTGGGTACTAGTGGCTACACCTTC	CASSVLGTSGYTF
.	TRBV11-2	TRBJ2-5	.	TGTGCCAGCAGCAAGGCAGAAAGTTCCCAAGAGACCCAGTACTTC	CASSKAESSQETQYF
.	TRBV6-1	TRBJ1-4	.	TGTGCCAGCATTAATCCGGCAACTAATGAAAAACTGTTTTTT	CASINPATNEKLFF
.	TRBV19	TRBJ2-1	.	TGTGCCAGTAGTTACGATAATGAGCAGTTCTTC	CASSYDNEQFF
.	TRBV14	TRBJ2-5	.	TGTGCCAGCAGCCAAGAATGGGGATTGGAGACCCAGTACTTC	CASSQEWGLETQYF
.	TRBV19	TRBJ1-5	.	TGTGCCAGTAGTATAAAAGGGACCCATAGCAATCAGCCCCAGCATTTT	CASSIKGTHSNQPQHF
.	TRBV10-3	TRBJ1-2	.	TGTGCCATCAGTGAGGGAGGGGGACCTAACTATGGCTACACCTTC	CAISEGGGPNYGYTF
.	TRBV2	TRBJ1-4	.	TGTGCCAGCAGCCCACAGGGTAATGAAAAACTGTTTTTT	CASSPQGNEKLFF
.	TRBV18	TRBJ1-2	.	TGTGCCAGCTCACCGCCATCGTCTAACTATGGCTACACCTTC	CASSPPSSNYGYTF
few	TRBV5-1	TRBJ1-1	TRBD1	TGCGCCAGCAGCCCGGACAGGGCTCAGAGTGCTGAAGCTTTCTTT	CASSPDRAQSAEAFF
.	TRBV19	TRBJ1-4	TRBD1	TGTGCCAGTAGCCATAGACAGGGACCGAATGAAAAACTGTTTTTT	CASSHRQGPNEKLFF
.	TRBV10-3	TRBJ1-5	.	TGTGCCATCAGTGCCGGACAGTCGTTCCAGCCCCAGCATTTT	CAISAGQSFQPQHF
.	TRBV4-2	TRBJ1-4	.	TGTGCCAGCAGCCGAGGGCAGGGCAATGAAAAACTGTTTTTT	CASSRGQGNEKLFF
.	TRBV6-5	TRBJ1-4	.	TGTGCCAGCAGTTACTCGGGGGCTAATGAAAAACTGTTTTTT	CASSYSGANEKLFF
.	TRBV9	TRBJ1-2	.	TGTGCCAGCAGCCTAGAGGGGAGTAACTATGGCTACACCTTC	CASSLEGSNYGYTF
.	TRBV5-4	TRBJ2-2	TRBD1	TGTGCCAGCAGCTTGATTGGACAGGGGGCCGGGGAGCTGTTTTTT	CASSLIGQGAGELFF
once	TRBV18	TRBJ1-1	TRBD1	TGTGCCAGCTCAGGCGACAGGGAAGGGGCTTTCTTT	CASSGDREGAFF
few	TRBV7-2	TRBJ1-1	TRBD1	TGTGCCAGCAGCTTAGCGGGACAGGGAGGTGAAGCTTTCTTT	CASSLAGQGGEAFF
few	TRBV30	TRBJ1-2	.	TGTGCCTGGGCCCGGGGTTGGGGGGATGGCTACACCTTC	CAWARGWGDGYTF
.	TRBV7-9	TRBJ2-3	TRBD1	TGTGCCAGCAGCTCAATCAGGGGGCAAGGCACAGATACGCAGTATTTT	CASSSIRGQGTDTQYF
.	TRBV7-9	TRBJ1-1	TRBD1	TGTGCCAGCAGTCCCCGGGACAGCCAGAACACTGAAGCTTTCTTT	CASSPRDSQNTEAFF
.	TRBV5-1	TRBJ1-4	TRBD1	TGCGCCAGCAGCTTGCCCGGGACAGGGGATGAAAAACTGTTTTTT	CASSLPGTGDEKLFF
.	TRBV21-1	TRBJ2-7	.	TGTGCCAGCAGCAAAGACAGGCCCTCCTACGAGCAGTACTTC	CASSKDRPSYEQYF
.	TRBV5-1	TRBJ1-1	.	TGCGCCAGCACCTCGGGGGGGCGAAACACTGAAGCTTTCTTT	CASTSGGRNTEAFF